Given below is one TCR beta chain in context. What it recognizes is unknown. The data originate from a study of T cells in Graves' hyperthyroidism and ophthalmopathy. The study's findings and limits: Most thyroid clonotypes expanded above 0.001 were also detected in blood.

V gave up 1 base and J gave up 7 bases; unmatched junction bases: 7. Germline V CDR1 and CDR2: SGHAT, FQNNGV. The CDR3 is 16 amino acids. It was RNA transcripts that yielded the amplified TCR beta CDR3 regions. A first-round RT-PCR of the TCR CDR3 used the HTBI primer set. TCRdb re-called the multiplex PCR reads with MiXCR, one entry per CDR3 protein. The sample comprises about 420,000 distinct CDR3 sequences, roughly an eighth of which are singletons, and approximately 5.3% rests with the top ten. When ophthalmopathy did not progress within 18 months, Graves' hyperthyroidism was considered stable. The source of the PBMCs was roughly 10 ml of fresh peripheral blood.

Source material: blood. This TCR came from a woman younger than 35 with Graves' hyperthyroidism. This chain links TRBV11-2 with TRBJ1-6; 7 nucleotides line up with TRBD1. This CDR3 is CASSLVLDRTNSPLHF. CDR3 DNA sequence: TGTGCCAGCAGCTTAGTCCTGGACAGGACCAATTCACCCCTCCACTTT.